These 12 T cell receptor beta chains were sequenced from one sample in a study of blood T cell repertoires in COVID-19. TCRdb's table, derived via immunoSEQ multiplex PCR, lists solely in-frame clones and lacks some. The repertoire includes 45,000 to 60,000 clones, about 88% of them detected once, and roughly 1.6% sits in the top ten. Sequences were obtained from peripheral blood. These TCRs come from a man aged 60 to 69 with acute or convalescent COVID-19.

This chain links TRBV4-1 with TRBJ1-1, with 7 bases fitting TRBD1. The CDR3 is made up of 14 amino acids. CDR1 is MGHRA, CDR2 YSYEKL, per germline. V was pared by 2 bases and J by 4 bases, with 4 bases of the junction left unmatched. The CDR3 nucleotides are TGCGCCAGCAGCCAATTACAGGGGACCACTGAAGCTTTCTTT. Translation gives CASSQLQGTTEAFF.

This chain uses TRBV6-5 with TRBJ1-5, with 7 bases that match TRBD1. CDR1 is MNHEY and CDR2 is SVGAGI in the germline V gene. The CDR3 sequence is 14 residues long. Germline trimming cut 5 bases from V and 4 bases from J; bases unmatched to any gene: 5. DNA of the CDR3: TGTGCCAGCAGTCCCGACAGGGCTAATCAGCCCCAGCATTTT. This gives the protein CASSPDRANQPQHF.

This chain joins TRBV7-8 and TRBJ1-1, with TRBD1 as a possible D gene (5 bases). The CDR3 length is 16 residues. The V end was cut by 5 bases, the J end by 2 bases, with 18 bases between. Germline V CDR1 and CDR2: SGHVS, FQNEAQ. CDR3 coding DNA: TGTGCCAGCAGCCCGGGACTCCCCGGGACTAACACTGAAGCTTTCTTT. Protein sequence: CASSPGLPGTNTEAFF.

In its sample, this clone was seen once. This rearrangement joins TRBV30 to TRBJ2-1; 9 bases map to TRBD2. Germline assignment: CDR1 GTSNPN and CDR2 SVGIG (reference sequence). V was clipped by 3 bases and J by 8 bases; unmatched bases: 14. The CDR3 extends over 16 amino acids. The CDR3 reads CAWRRLSGGGAYEQFF. CDR3 bases: TGTGCCTGGAGACGCCTCTCCGGCGGGGGGGCATATGAGCAGTTCTTC.

This chain links TRBV2 with TRBJ2-2, with TRBD1 matching over 7 bases. Germline CDR1 and CDR2: SNHLY and FYNNEI. Trimming cost V 10 bases and J 4 bases; bases outside gene matches: 9. The CDR3 is made up of 14 amino acids. CDR3 DNA: TGTGCCATCATAGGGGGCGTGGGCACCGGGGAGCTGTTTTTT. Protein: CAIIGGVGTGELFF.

This chain links TRBV5-8 with TRBJ2-2; TRBD1 agrees at 9 bases. V lost 6 bases and J lost 4; bases outside the gene matches: 4. Germline V CDR1 and CDR2: SGHTS, YDEGEE. The CDR3 runs to 14 residues. This CDR3 is CASTQGQGTGELFF. DNA for the CDR3: TGTGCCAGCACCCAGGGACAGGGCACCGGGGAGCTGTTTTTT.

The J gene is TRBJ1-1, the V gene TRBV7-8; tentatively, D is TRBD1 (6 bases). Deletions cut 1 base from V and 0 bases from J, with 15 bases between. CDR3 length: 17 amino acids. Germline CDR1 SGHVS, CDR2 FQNEAQ. The DNA for the CDR3 is TGTGCCAGCAGCTTAGTAGGGGCAGGGGTCATGAACACTGAAGCTTTCTTT. Translated, it gives CASSLVGAGVMNTEAFF.

The rearrangement joins TRBV18 to TRBJ1-5; D remains ambiguous. The V end was cut by 1 base, the J end by 0 bases, with 4 bases between. The CDR3 is 14 residues long. Looked up from germline, CDR1 is KGHSH and CDR2 is LQKENI. DNA for the CDR3: TGTGCCAGCTCACCACTAAATAGCAATCAGCCCCAGCATTTT. Amino acids: CASSPLNSNQPQHF.

The chain employs TRBV2 and TRBJ2-7; 13 nucleotides align to TRBD2. The CDR3 spans 15 residues. Looked up from germline, CDR1 is SNHLY and CDR2 is FYNNEI. V gave up 5 bases and J gave up 0 bases; unmatched junction bases: 1. The CDR3: CASSRLAGGSYEQYF. The CDR3 region has the DNA TGTGCCAGCAGTAGACTAGCGGGGGGCTCCTACGAGCAGTACTTC.

The genes are TRBV10-3 and TRBJ2-3; weak D call: TRBD1 (6 bases). The germline V gene encodes CDR1 ENHRY and CDR2 SYGVKD. V was trimmed by 11 bases and J by 6 bases, leaving 15 bases between them. The CDR3 runs 12 residues. The CDR3 here is CASLGAGDTQYF. The CDR3 bases are TGTGCCTCCCTGGGGGCCGGGGATACGCAGTATTTT.

This clone appeared a few times. V and J are TRBV7-9 and TRBJ1-2; TRBD1 matches 8 bases. Germline CDR1 SEHNR, CDR2 FQNEAQ (reference sequence). This CDR3 is built from 18 residues. V lost 1 base to trimming and J lost 2 bases; unmatched junction nucleotides: 12. CDR3 DNA sequence: TGTGCCAGCAGCTTAGGCTACAAGACAGGGGAGGTAAACTATGGCTACACCTTC. Translated, it gives CASSLGYKTGEVNYGYTF.

V is TRBV28 and J is TRBJ2-2; TRBD1 aligns across 10 bases. Trimming removed 6 bases from V and 4 bases from J; junction bases left unmatched: 8. In germline, CDR1 is MDHEN, CDR2 SYDVKM. CDR3 size: 16 residues. For the CDR3, the DNA is TGTGCCAGCAGCGCAAGGGACAGGGGCGCCACCGGGGAGCTGTTTTTT. Translation: CASSARDRGATGELFF.